A single sample gave rise to the 23 T cell receptor beta chains below, sequenced in a study of blood T cell repertoires in COVID-19. TCRdb's copy holds only in-frame clones and misses some; the assay was immunoSEQ multiplex PCR. There are 90,000 to 120,000 clones in the sample; approximately 84% occur only once, and around 4.2% lies in the top ten. Material for sequencing was peripheral blood. The receptors stem from a human donor in a cohort sampled during active COVID-19.

The J gene is TRBJ1-1, the V gene TRBV7-2; perhaps TRBD1 as D (5 bases). V lost 5 bases, J lost 5 bases, and 15 bases lay in between. The CDR3 totals 14 residues. Germline V gives CDR1 SGHTA, CDR2 FQGNSA. The CDR3 bases are TGTGCCAGCAGCCCCCCGGGGGGGAAGACTGAAGCTTTCTTT. It codes for CASSPPGGKTEAFF.

This clone was picked up a small number of times. The gene calls are TRBV4-2 and TRBJ2-3; no clear D. CDR3 length: 14 amino acids. The germline V gene has CDR1 LGHNA and CDR2 YNFKEQ. V was trimmed by 1 base and J by 0 bases, leaving 5 bases between them. In nucleotides, the CDR3 is TGTGCCAGCAGCCAAGGGGCTAGCACAGATACGCAGTATTTT. This sequence encodes CASSQGASTDTQYF.

This chain connects TRBV4-3 to TRBJ1-2, with D perhaps matching TRBD1 (5 bases). CDR1 is LGHNA and CDR2 is YSLEER in the germline V gene. V dropped 0 bases and J dropped 4 bases, with 12 bases sitting between them. The CDR3 runs 15 residues. The CDR3 loop is CASSQDAQGIYGYTF. CDR3 nucleotides: TGCGCCAGCAGCCAAGATGCCCAGGGAATCTATGGCTACACCTTC.

The chain uses TRBV12-3 or TRBV12-4 and TRBJ1-2, with D possibly being TRBD1 (6 bases). The V end was cut by 6 bases, the J end by 4 bases, with 12 bases between. The CDR3 runs to 13 residues. CDR3 sequence: CASSRQASYGYTF. In DNA form, the CDR3 reads TGTGCCAGCAGCCGACAGGCATCCTATGGCTACACCTTC.

This clone was observed once. J is TRBJ1-5 and V is TRBV27, with D unclear. V shed 5 bases and J shed 0 bases, with 8 bases lying between them. The CDR3 contains 14 residues. Per germline, CDR1 MNHEY and CDR2 SMNVEV (reference sequence). The CDR3 DNA follows: TGTGCCAGCAGTCCGACATATAGCAATCAGCCCCAGCATTTT. Its protein product is CASSPTYSNQPQHF.

This clone was counted once. The chain is built from TRBV4-3 and TRBJ1-1, with 9 bases lining up with TRBD1. The CDR3 length is 15 residues. V dropped 3 bases and J dropped 5; count of bases not matched to a gene: 7. Germline V gives CDR1 LGHNA, CDR2 YSLEER. CDR3 sequence (DNA): TGCGCCAGCAGCCAGGGGGACAGGGTTAGGACTGAAGCTTTCTTT. It is translated as CASSQGDRVRTEAFF.

The rearrangement links TRBV25-1 to TRBJ1-1; 7 nucleotides agree with TRBD1. Looked up from germline, CDR1 is MGHDK and CDR2 is SYGVNS. The V and J ends lost 5 bases and 11 bases, in that order; junction bases with no gene match: 8. This CDR3 has 12 amino acids. The CDR3 loop reads CASSSPTGPAFF. DNA of the CDR3: TGTGCCAGCAGTTCCCCGACAGGGCCGGCTTTCTTT.

The chain links TRBV14 to TRBJ2-1; tentatively, D is TRBD2 (6 bases). This CDR3 region has 15 residues. V lost 5 bases to trimming and J lost 1 base, with 12 bases between them. Germline V gene sequence: CDR1 SGHDN, CDR2 FVKESK. The DNA for the CDR3 is TGTGCCAGCAGCATACCCGGGACTTCCTACAATGAGCAGTTCTTC. This translates into CASSIPGTSYNEQFF.

The rearrangement joins TRBV15 to TRBJ1-6, with a possible D match to TRBD1 (6 bases). The CDR3 is 16 amino acids. The ends were cut back, 0 bases at V and 3 bases at J, with 9 bases in the middle. Per the germline V gene, CDR1 is LNHNV and CDR2 is YYDKDF (reference sequence). The CDR3 loop is CATSRDPGVYNSPLHF. CDR3 coding DNA: TGTGCCACCAGCAGAGATCCAGGGGTCTATAATTCACCCCTCCACTTT.

The table lists this clone with a few counts. The V gene is TRBV18, the J gene TRBJ2-2, with D maybe TRBD2 (5 bases). This CDR3 spans 14 amino acids. With 0 bases removed from V and 8 bases from J, the gap between germline ends came to 10 bases. The germline CDR1 and CDR2 sequences are KGHSH and LQKENI. CDR3 DNA: TGTGCCAGCTCACCACCGGACTTTCGGGGGGAGCTGTTTTTT. Residues: CASSPPDFRGELFF.

This chain joins TRBV3-1 (or the pseudogene TRBV3-2) and TRBJ1-1; D is uncertain. Germline loops: CDR1 LGHDT, CDR2 YNNKEL (reference sequence). There are 15 residues in the CDR3. Trimming cost V 0 bases and J 6 bases, with 14 bases left between them. DNA for the CDR3: TGTGCCAGCAGCCAAGATGAGGAGGAGAGACCTGAAGCTTTCTTT. Encoded protein: CASSQDEEERPEAFF.

The rearrangement links TRBV7-2 to TRBJ2-7; D unresolved. Trimming removed 5 bases at V and 6 bases at J, with 11 bases between. Per the germline V gene, CDR1 is SGHTA and CDR2 is FQGNSA. This CDR3 is built from 12 residues. CDR3 sequence (DNA): TGTGCCAGCAGCCCTCCAGGTGCCGAGCAGTACTTC. Its protein product is CASSPPGAEQYF.

This clone was picked up a small number of times. J is TRBJ2-7 and V is TRBV7-8, with a possible D match to TRBD2 (5 bases). Per the germline V gene, CDR1 is SGHVS and CDR2 is FQNEAQ. The CDR3 has 14 residues. V dropped 2 bases and J dropped 2 bases, with 10 bases sitting between them. The CDR3 sequence: CASSLMDSAYEQYF. Here the CDR3 DNA reads TGTGCCAGCAGCTTAATGGACTCCGCCTACGAGCAGTACTTC.

This sequence joins TRBV9 and TRBJ1-1; D unclear. Germline-derived CDR1 and CDR2 are SGDLS and YYNGEE. The CDR3 has 15 amino acids. Trimming removed 0 bases at V and 0 bases at J, with 9 bases between. The CDR3 region has the DNA TGTGCCAGCAGCGTAGATTTGCGCATGAACACTGAAGCTTTCTTT. Its protein is CASSVDLRMNTEAFF.

This chain links TRBV28 with TRBJ1-3; no clear D gene. Trimming took off 5 bases at V and 0 bases at J, with 8 bases between the two ends. Per the germline V gene, CDR1 is MDHEN and CDR2 is SYDVKM. The CDR3 totals 14 residues. As DNA, the CDR3 is TGTGCCAGCAGTACACCGTTCTCTGGAAACACCATATATTTT. It encodes CASSTPFSGNTIYF.

This chain connects TRBV4-2 to TRBJ1-2; D remains ambiguous. The V gene's germline CDR1 is LGHNA and CDR2 YNFKEQ. CDR3 length: 14 residues. The ends were cut back, 2 bases at V and 0 bases at J, with 7 bases in the middle. The CDR3 loop is CASSQNLANYGYTF. CDR3 sequence (DNA): TGTGCCAGCAGCCAAAACTTAGCTAACTATGGCTACACCTTC.

The chain has TRBV7-3 and TRBJ2-3; 10 bases are shared with TRBD2. Looked up from germline, CDR1 is SGHTA and CDR2 is FQGTGA. The CDR3 loop spans 16 amino acids. With 5 bases clipped from V and 2 bases from J, the junction kept 7 bases outside the gene matches. The CDR3 DNA reads as TGTGCCAGCAGCCCACGGACTAGCGGCTTCACAGATACGCAGTATTTT. Translated: CASSPRTSGFTDTQYF.

This clone occurred once. The V gene is TRBV29-1, the J gene TRBJ2-1; D gene ambiguous. CDR1 is SQVTM and CDR2 is ANQGSEA in the germline V gene. V gave up 4 bases and J gave up 6 bases, with 16 bases separating them. The CDR3 consists of 14 residues. The CDR3 DNA reads as TGCAGCGTTGTAAGTCTCGGAGAGTCCAATGAGCAGTTCTTC. Its protein product is CSVVSLGESNEQFF.

The chain is built from TRBV7-9 and TRBJ2-5; 7 bases align to TRBD1. J gave up 2 bases and V 6 bases, and 3 bases lay outside the gene matches. Per germline, CDR1 SEHNR and CDR2 FQNEAQ (reference sequence). This CDR3 has 13 residues. The CDR3 nucleotides are TGTGCCAGCAGAAGGGACAGTCAAGAGACCCAGTACTTC. Translated: CASRRDSQETQYF.

The rearrangement links TRBV18 to TRBJ2-1; D might be TRBD1 (6 bases). Trimming cost V 1 base and J 7 bases, with 17 bases left between them. The CDR3 runs 16 residues. Per the germline V gene, CDR1 is KGHSH and CDR2 is LQKENI. In DNA, the CDR3 is TGTGCCAGCTCACCACAGGACAGCCGAATTGGGAATGAGCAGTTCTTC. It encodes CASSPQDSRIGNEQFF.

This clone showed up just a few times. CDR3 coding DNA: TGTGCCAGCAGCTTAGCAGCGGGAGGGTTATACGAGCAGTACGTC. As protein: CASSLAAGGLYEQYV. V gene TRBV7-9 combines with J gene TRBJ2-7, with 10 bases that match TRBD2. The CDR3 has 15 amino acids. The J segment lost 4 bases and the V segment lost 0 bases, leaving 3 bases of the junction unmatched. Germline V lookup: CDR1 SEHNR, CDR2 FQNEAQ (reference sequence).

The chain joins TRBV27 to TRBJ1-5; a possible D gene is TRBD1 (5 bases). Germline assignment: CDR1 MNHEY and CDR2 SMNVEV (reference sequence). The CDR3 has 14 residues. Trimming removed 0 bases at V and 5 bases at J, with 8 bases between. The CDR3 DNA sequence: TGTGCCAGCAGTTTATCCCCGGGGGATCAGCCCCAGCATTTT. This gives the protein CASSLSPGDQPQHF.

The DNA of the CDR3 is TGTGCCAGCAGTTTACCCCCCGGGACATCAGATCTCACCTTC. Protein: CASSLPPGTSDLTF. V is TRBV27 and J is TRBJ1-2; D is possibly TRBD1 (6 bases). V was clipped by 2 bases and J by 13 bases, with 20 bases between them. The CDR3 has 14 residues. The V gene's germline CDR1 is MNHEY and CDR2 SMNVEV (reference sequence).